This T cell receptor (beta chain) comes out of a study of blood T cell repertoires in COVID-19. Study overall: Acute and convalescent COVID-19 specimens originated in the United States, Italy and Spain. From T cells, B-cell-depleted T cells, or PBMCs came the material, which was cDNA or gDNA.

As processed by the authors: Scientists estimated how many nucleated cells there were by amplifying reference gene primers. Clones were sequenced by immunoSEQ multiplex PCR, and TCRdb holds only the in-frame ones, with some missing. That table supplies the V and J calls and clone size; D and trimming were determined from the DNA. The sample lists some 110,000 clones; roughly four fifths were seen once. The receptor was derived from a woman aged 70 to 79 with acute or convalescent COVID-19. Sequencing was performed on peripheral blood.

DNA for the CDR3: TGTGCCAGCACCCCAGGACAGCTACCAGGAGACGGCTACACCTTC. This gives the protein CASTPGQLPGDGYTF. The V and J genes are TRBV2 and TRBJ1-2, with D maybe TRBD1 (6 bases). CDR1 and CDR2 (germline): SNHLY, FYNNEI. Trimming cost V 7 bases and J 8 bases, with 23 bases left between them. The CDR3 runs to 15 residues.